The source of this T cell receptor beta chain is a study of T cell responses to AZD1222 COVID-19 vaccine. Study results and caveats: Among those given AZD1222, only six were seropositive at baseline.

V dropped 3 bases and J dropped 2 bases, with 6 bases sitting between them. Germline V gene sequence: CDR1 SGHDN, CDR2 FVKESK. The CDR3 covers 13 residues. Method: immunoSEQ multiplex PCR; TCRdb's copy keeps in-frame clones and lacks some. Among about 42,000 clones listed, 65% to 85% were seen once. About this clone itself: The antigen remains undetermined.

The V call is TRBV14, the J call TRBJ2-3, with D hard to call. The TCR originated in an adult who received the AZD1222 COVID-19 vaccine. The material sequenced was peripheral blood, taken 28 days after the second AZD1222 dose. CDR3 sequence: CASSQGYTDTQYF. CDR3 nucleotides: TGTGCCAGCAGCCAGGGTTACACAGATACGCAGTATTTT.